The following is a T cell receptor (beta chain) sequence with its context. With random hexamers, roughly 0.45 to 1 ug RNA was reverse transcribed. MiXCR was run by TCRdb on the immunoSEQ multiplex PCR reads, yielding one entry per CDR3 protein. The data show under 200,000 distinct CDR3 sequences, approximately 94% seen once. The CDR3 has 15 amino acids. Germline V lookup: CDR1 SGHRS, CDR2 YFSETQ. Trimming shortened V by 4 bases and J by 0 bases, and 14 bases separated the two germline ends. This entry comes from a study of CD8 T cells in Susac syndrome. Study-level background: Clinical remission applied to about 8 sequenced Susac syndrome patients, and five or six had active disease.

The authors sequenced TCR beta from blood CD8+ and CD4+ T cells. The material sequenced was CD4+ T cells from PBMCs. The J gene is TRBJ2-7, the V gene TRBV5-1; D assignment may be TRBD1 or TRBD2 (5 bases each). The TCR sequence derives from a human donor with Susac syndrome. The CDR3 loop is CASSRGRGSSYEQYF. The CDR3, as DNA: TGCGCCAGCAGCAGGGGACGGGGCAGCTCCTACGAGCAGTACTTC.